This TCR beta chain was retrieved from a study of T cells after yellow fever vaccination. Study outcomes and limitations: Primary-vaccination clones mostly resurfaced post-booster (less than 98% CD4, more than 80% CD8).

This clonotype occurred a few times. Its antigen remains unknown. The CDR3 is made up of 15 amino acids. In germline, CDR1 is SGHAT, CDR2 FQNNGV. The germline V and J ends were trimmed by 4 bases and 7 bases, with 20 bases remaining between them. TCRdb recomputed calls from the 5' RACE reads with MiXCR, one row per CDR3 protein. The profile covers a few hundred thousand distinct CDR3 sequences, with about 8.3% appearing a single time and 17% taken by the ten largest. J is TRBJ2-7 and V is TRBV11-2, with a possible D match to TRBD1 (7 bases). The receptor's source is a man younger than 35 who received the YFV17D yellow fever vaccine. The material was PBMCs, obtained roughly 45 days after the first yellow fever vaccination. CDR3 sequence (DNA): TGTGCCAGCAGCTCCCCAAGGGGGCGGGACGGGGAGCAGTACTTC. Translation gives CASSSPRGRDGEQYF.